The rows below give T cell receptor beta chains drawn from one sample of a study of T cell repertoires in cytomegalovirus infection. A single record per CDR3 protein comes from TCRdb applying MiXCR to the reads. Of hundreds of thousands of distinct CDR3 sequences listed, 31% are singletons. Sequenced input: PBMCs. These receptors were collected from a human donor in good health (CMV status not recorded). Some clones in this sample may be carry-over from other donors' samples. Each CDR3 is given with its conserved first and last residue.

v_call,j_call,cdr3_aa
TRBV7-6,TRBJ2-2,CASSSLPGDPNTGELFF
TRBV27,TRBJ1-2,CASSFGGGGGYTF
TRBV20-1,TRBJ2-1,CSASLGGSGNEQFF
TRBV20-1,TRBJ2-1,CSARALAGGRDEQFF
TRBV7-2,TRBJ2-3,CASSLVPSGGSTDTQYF
TRBV19,TRBJ2-3,CASSLVPGNTDTQYF
TRBV28,TRBJ2-7,CASTTTQGHRYF
TRBV29-1,TRBJ2-7,CSVEGRGNEQYF
TRBV5-1,TRBJ2-4,CASSLETQLGNIQYF
TRBV2,TRBJ1-6,CASSVDGGNSPLHF
TRBV6-1,TRBJ2-2,CASSEVLLIGRGVNTGELFF
TRBV11-1,TRBJ2-5,CASSRDRVRTQYF
TRBV27,TRBJ2-7,CASSWTGNYEQYF
TRBV5-4,TRBJ2-7,CASSLAAGGNYEQYF
TRBV4-1,TRBJ1-5,CASSQDDMEGALSNQPQHF
TRBV19,TRBJ2-2,CASSIIRGELFF
TRBV7-6,TRBJ2-5,CASSPFAGLETQYF
TRBV7-2,TRBJ2-2,CASSLVGLAGGMNTGELFF
TRBV7-9,TRBJ1-2,CASSLMADRDGYTF
TRBV19,TRBJ2-1,CASSIGTANNEQFF
TRBV7-4,TRBJ2-2,CASSLFGTWNTGELFF
TRBV7-2,TRBJ2-5,CASTSNRETQYF
TRBV7-6,TRBJ1-5,CASSSRDGNNQPQHF
TRBV24-1,TRBJ2-3,CATSDSYRGRGTDTQYF
TRBV19,TRBJ1-2,CASTTLYGYTF
TRBV7-2,TRBJ2-2,CASSYGRSREAGELFF
TRBV10-1,TRBJ2-3,CASSAGGATDTQYF
TRBV4-2,TRBJ2-3,CASSQDYPSTDTQYF
TRBV7-9,TRBJ2-2,CASSLPGAYTGELFF
TRBV12-3/TRBV12-4,TRBJ1-2,CAVRASGFYGYTF
TRBV11-2,TRBJ2-1,CASSYAEQFF
TRBV12-3/TRBV12-4,TRBJ1-1,CASSLAPQGGNTEAFF
TRBV7-8,TRBJ2-4,CASSLARGDLAKNIQYF
TRBV15,TRBJ2-1,CATSRDLLGGGFYNEQFF
TRBV12-3/TRBV12-4,TRBJ2-7,CASSSGTNPYEQYF
TRBV11-2,TRBJ2-3,CASSSSLKNTQYF
TRBV28,TRBJ1-6,CASSRYTGSSYNSPLHF
TRBV5-1,TRBJ2-3,CASSFVGTSTDTQYF
TRBV6-2/TRBV6-3,TRBJ2-7,CASSTGTGGRYEQYF
TRBV28,TRBJ2-1,CASSLSSGGRYEQFF
TRBV12-3/TRBV12-4,TRBJ1-2,CASSETGWDYGYTF
TRBV19,TRBJ1-2,CAISEQGLGYTF
TRBV6-6,TRBJ2-7,CARTSGLYEQYF
TRBV11-2,TRBJ2-1,CASSPGLALGEQFF
TRBV3-1,TRBJ2-2,CASSQEKLGGTGELFF
TRBV7-2,TRBJ1-4,CASSLIGINEKLFF
TRBV6-2/TRBV6-3,TRBJ1-5,CASRDPGGHQPQHF
TRBV11-2,TRBJ2-3,CASSSDPTDTQYF
TRBV7-2,TRBJ1-3,CASSLYGPRDSGNTIYF
TRBV7-6,TRBJ2-5,CASSSEAGGQETQYF
TRBV6-1,TRBJ1-3,CASSPRTPGPSSGNTIYF
TRBV6-6,TRBJ1-2,CASRPQLQGRGGYTF
TRBV24-1,TRBJ2-2,CATSDPGGQNTGELFF